The source of this T cell receptor (beta chain) is a study of OX40 agonist ivuxolimab in advanced cancers. Study background: Partial responses were achieved by three patients, of whom one had hepatocellular carcinoma and two had cutaneous melanoma.

The CDR3 runs to 16 residues. The V gene lost 3 bases and the J gene lost 4 bases, with 17 bases spanning the gap. Germline lookup yields CDR1 SGHNT and CDR2 YYREEE (reference sequence). Findings of the study overall: Also showing low normalized T-cell clonal expansion were some of the nonresponders. Clones of CD4+ and CD8+ blood T cells grew by week 6 at doses of 0.1 to 3.0 mg/kg.

The assay was immunoSEQ multiplex PCR, and TCRdb's table has in-frame clones only and misses some. The data hold 60,000 or so clones, with roughly 89% observed a single time. Remarks on this clone: Its antigen is not known.

V gene TRBV5-4 combines with J gene TRBJ2-1; a weak D match, TRBD1 (5 bases). The source is an adult with an advanced solid tumor such as melanoma, head and neck, liver or kidney cancer. The sequences come from CD4+ or CD8+ T cells sorted from blood, collected in a trial of the OX40 agonist ivuxolimab. Here the CDR3 reads CASSYPPGQVYNEQFF. CDR3 bases: TGTGCCAGCAGCTACCCCCCAGGGCAAGTATACAATGAGCAGTTCTTC.